This record looks at one TCR beta chain sequence and its context. Generated by immunoSEQ multiplex PCR, the TCRdb table keeps only in-frame clones and is missing some. The sample lists some 120,000 clones; 89% were seen once. This sample is part of a study of T cell responses to AZD1222 COVID-19 vaccine. Trimming took 5 bases from V and 5 from J, leaving 21 bases between them. This CDR3 region has 16 residues. Germline V CDR1 and CDR2: LNHNV, YYDKDF (reference sequence). This material consisted of peripheral blood, taken on day 0 of AZD1222 vaccination. The receptor comes from an adult in good health. The chain carries TRBV15 and TRBJ2-5; TRBD2 is a possible D gene (6 bases). The CDR3 loop reads CATSDTFRGSRETQYF. The CDR3, as DNA: TGTGCCACCAGCGATACATTTCGGGGGAGTAGGGAGACCCAGTACTTC.